Below are 18 T cell receptor beta chains sequenced from a single sample in a study of OX40 agonist ivuxolimab in advanced cancers. Sequenced by immunoSEQ multiplex PCR; TCRdb stores in-frame clones only, minus some. This sample has around 80,000 clones; 90% to 95% occur once, and the top ten carry 2.3%. The material sequenced was CD4+ or CD8+ T cells sorted from blood, taken in a trial of the OX40 agonist ivuxolimab. These receptors were taken from an adult with an advanced solid tumor such as melanoma, head and neck, liver or kidney cancer.

J is TRBJ2-7 and V is TRBV6-4, with D possibly TRBD2 on 6 matching bases. The CDR3 consists of 14 residues. CDR1 and CDR2 from the germline V gene are MRHNA and SNTAGT. Trimming removed 4 bases at V and 1 base at J, with 11 bases between. CDR3 bases: TGTGCCAGCAGTGTATCGGAGGGATCCTACGAGCAGTACTTC. Its translation: CASSVSEGSYEQYF.

The CDR3 loop is CASSLLQGGTYEQYF. CDR3 bases: TGTGCCAGCAGCTTGTTGCAGGGGGGGACCTACGAGCAGTACTTC. V gene TRBV5-8 combines with J gene TRBJ2-7; the D call may be TRBD1 or TRBD2 (7 bases each). V gave up 1 base and J gave up 2 bases, with 13 bases separating them. Germline-derived CDR1 and CDR2 are SGHTS and YDEGEE. The CDR3 loop spans 15 amino acids. Drawing the rest from reference TRBV5-8 and TRBJ2-7, the complete variable domain is EAGVTQSPTHLIKTRGQQATLRCSPISGHTSVYWYQQALGLGLQFLLWYDEGEERNRGNFPPRFSGRQFPNYSSELNVNALELEDSALYLCASSLLQGGTYEQYFGPGTRLTVT.

The chain has TRBV18 and TRBJ2-4; tentatively, D is TRBD1 (6 bases). CDR3 size: 16 residues. Trimming took 6 bases from V and 6 from J, leaving 21 bases between them. Germline V CDR1 and CDR2: KGHSH, LQKENI. CDR3 nucleotide sequence: TGTGCCAGCTCGCTCGGCGGAAACAGGGAAGCAAACATTCAGTACTTC. It encodes CASSLGGNREANIQYF.

This chain links TRBV6-4 with TRBJ2-3; 7 nucleotides line up with TRBD2. This CDR3 contains 14 residues. V lost 3 bases and J lost 0; bases outside the gene matches: 0. Germline V lookup: CDR1 MRHNA, CDR2 SNTAGT. As DNA, the CDR3 is TGTGCCAGCAGTGAGGGACTAAGCACAGATACGCAGTATTTT. The encoded protein is CASSEGLSTDTQYF.

DNA of the CDR3: TGTGCCAGCAGTGTCGCCGGGGTCGGTACGAATCAGCCCCAGCATTTT. Its protein is CASSVAGVGTNQPQHF. This chain connects TRBV25-1 to TRBJ1-5; D ambiguous. Per germline, CDR1 MGHDK and CDR2 SYGVNS. Trimming cost V 4 bases and J 4 bases, with 17 bases left between them. The CDR3 runs to 16 residues.

The DNA of the CDR3 is TGTGCCAGCAGTTTACATGCGGGTAACTATGGCTACACCTTC. Its translation is CASSLHAGNYGYTF. V usage is TRBV28 and J usage is TRBJ1-2; D unresolved. This CDR3 spans 14 amino acids. Looked up from germline, CDR1 is MDHEN and CDR2 is SYDVKM. V lost 2 bases and J 1 base, leaving 8 bases between the germline ends.

CDR3 sequence: CASSEVGTGVTEAFF. The CDR3 DNA reads TGTGCCAGCAGTGAAGTGGGGACAGGGGTCACTGAAGCTTTCTTT. The chain couples TRBV6-1 to TRBJ1-1, with TRBD1 matching over 10 bases. The CDR3 consists of 15 residues. J was trimmed by 4 bases and V by 1 base; bases with no gene match: 3. The germline gives CDR1 MNHNS, CDR2 SASEGT.

V is TRBV7-9 and J is TRBJ2-5; maybe TRBD2 (6 bases). The CDR3 length is 12 residues. Germline CDR1 is SEHNR and CDR2 is FQNEAQ (reference sequence). V gave up 5 bases and J gave up 5 bases, with 9 bases separating them. Here the CDR3 reads CASSPGAETQYF. Here the CDR3 DNA reads TGTGCCAGCAGCCCGGGAGCGGAGACCCAGTACTTC.

The chain combines TRBV7-2 with TRBJ2-3; unclear D gene. Trimming stripped 3 bases from V and 1 base from J, with 11 bases between. The length of the CDR3 is 15 residues. Germline V gene lookup returns CDR1 SGHTA and CDR2 FQGNSA. The CDR3 sequence: CASSFLVGGTDTQYF. CDR3 bases: TGTGCCAGCAGCTTCCTGGTTGGGGGCACAGATACGCAGTATTTT. Full variable domain (missing parts from reference TRBV7-2 and TRBJ2-3): GAGVSQSPSNKVTEKGKDVELRCDPISGHTALYWYRQSLGQGLEFLIYFQGNSAPDKSGLPSDRFSAERTGGSVSTLTIQRTQQEDSAVYLCASSFLVGGTDTQYFGPGTRLTVL.

This chain joins TRBV27 and TRBJ2-3; D not certain. This CDR3 comprises 15 residues. The V end lost 3 bases, the J end lost 1 base, and 11 bases lay between the germline ends. In germline, CDR1 is MNHEY, CDR2 SMNVEV (reference sequence). The CDR3, as DNA: TGTGCCAGCAGTTTCCGCTCCCGCGGCACAGATACGCAGTATTTT. Translating it yields CASSFRSRGTDTQYF.

The J gene is TRBJ2-2, the V gene TRBV4-2, with D uncertain. The germline gives CDR1 LGHNA, CDR2 YNFKEQ. The CDR3 length is 15 residues. V dropped 2 bases and J dropped 0 bases, with 7 bases sitting between them. CDR3 bases: TGTGCCAGCAGCCAACCCCCTGCGAACACCGGGGAGCTGTTTTTT. Translation: CASSQPPANTGELFF.

This chain connects TRBV18 to TRBJ2-3; TRBD2 agrees at 7 bases. The CDR3 has 14 residues. Germline V CDR1 and CDR2: KGHSH, LQKENI. V shed 3 bases and J 3 bases; nucleotides not matched to a gene: 3. CDR3 coding DNA: TGTGCCAGCTCACCGGGACTACAAACAGATACGCAGTATTTT. It translates to CASSPGLQTDTQYF.

This clone was found a few times. V usage is TRBV6-4 and J usage is TRBJ2-6; TRBD1 might be the D (5 bases). With 5 bases removed from V and 2 bases from J, the gap between germline ends came to 10 bases. The CDR3 sequence is 15 residues long. Germline loops: CDR1 MRHNA, CDR2 SNTAGT. The CDR3 DNA is TGTGCCAGCAGTCAGGAAGGGGCTGGGGCCAACGTCCTGACTTTC. Residues: CASSQEGAGANVLTF.

The chain uses TRBV25-1 and TRBJ2-1; unclear D gene. V dropped 5 bases and J dropped 10 bases, with 15 bases sitting between them. Looked up from germline, CDR1 is MGHDK and CDR2 is SYGVNS. The CDR3 is 13 amino acids. Here the CDR3 reads CASSQVEKGEQFF. In DNA form, the CDR3 reads TGTGCCAGCAGTCAAGTGGAGAAGGGAGAGCAGTTCTTC.

V usage is TRBV19 and J usage is TRBJ1-5, with 10 bases identical to TRBD1. Germline CDR1 LNHDA, CDR2 SQIVND (reference sequence). This CDR3 contains 14 residues. The trim removed 4 bases at V and 4 bases at J, leaving 1 base unmatched. The CDR3 DNA is TGTGCCAGTAGTAAGGACAGGGGGAATCAGCCCCAGCATTTT. Residues: CASSKDRGNQPQHF. The full variable domain, with the rest looked up from reference TRBV19 and TRBJ1-5, is DGGITQSPKYLFRKEGQNVTLSCEQNLNHDAMYWYRQDPGQGLRLIYYSQIVNDFQKGDIAEGYSVSREKKESFPLTVTSAQKNPTAFYLCASSKDRGNQPQHFGDGTRLSIL.

This clone was picked up one time. CDR3 residues: CASKGGSSYNSPLHF. CDR3 sequence (DNA): TGTGCCAGCAAGGGAGGGAGCTCCTATAATTCACCCCTCCACTTT. The chain joins TRBV6-5 to TRBJ1-6; D ambiguous. The germline gives CDR1 MNHEY, CDR2 SVGAGI. Trimming took off 7 bases at V and 0 bases at J, with 10 bases between the two ends. The CDR3 runs 15 residues.

CDR3 DNA sequence: TGTGCCAGCAGTGAATTGGGGAGGCGGACTGAAGCTTTCTTT. This encodes CASSELGRRTEAFF. This chain links TRBV2 with TRBJ1-1; D is unresolved. Deletions cut 2 bases from V and 5 bases from J, with 12 bases between. Germline lookup yields CDR1 SNHLY and CDR2 FYNNEI. The CDR3 covers 14 residues.

The chain links TRBV5-6 to TRBJ2-7; D remains ambiguous. Germline V gene lookup returns CDR1 SGHDT and CDR2 YYEEEE. The CDR3 has 12 amino acids. V was cut by 4 bases and J by 2 bases, with 7 bases left in between. DNA of the CDR3: TGTGCCAGCAGCACAGTCCCCTACGAGCAGTACTTC. This codes for CASSTVPYEQYF.